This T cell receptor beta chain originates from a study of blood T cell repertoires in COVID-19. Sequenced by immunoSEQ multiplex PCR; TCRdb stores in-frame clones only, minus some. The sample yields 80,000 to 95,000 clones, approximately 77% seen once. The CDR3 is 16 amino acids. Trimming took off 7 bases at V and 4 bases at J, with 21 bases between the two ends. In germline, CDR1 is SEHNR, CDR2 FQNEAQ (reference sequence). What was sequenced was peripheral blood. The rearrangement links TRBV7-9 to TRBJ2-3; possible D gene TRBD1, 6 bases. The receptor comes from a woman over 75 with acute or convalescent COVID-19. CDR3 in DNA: TGTGCCAGCACCCCGCCTGGGACAACAACCGCAGATACGCAGTATTTT. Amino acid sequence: CASTPPGTTTADTQYF. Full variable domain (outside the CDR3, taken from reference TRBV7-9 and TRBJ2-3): DTGVSQNPRHKITKRGQNVTFRCDPISEHNRLYWYRQTLGQGPEFLTYFQNEAQLEKSRLLSDRFSAERPKGSFSTLEIQRTEQGDSAMYLCASTPPGTTTADTQYFGPGTRLTVL.